Listed below are T cell receptor beta chains from one sample, sequenced in a study of blood T cell repertoires in COVID-19. Generated by immunoSEQ multiplex PCR, the TCRdb table keeps only in-frame clones and is missing some. Altogether approximately 65,000 clones are present, roughly three quarters being singletons, with the ten largest covering around a sixth. The sequencing input was peripheral blood. All receptors derive from an elderly man with acute or convalescent COVID-19. The CDR3 runs from the conserved cysteine through the conserved F or W. Each record gives: clone size, V gene, J gene, CDR3 protein. Size values are once, few and many counts, or a class for expanded clones, and some rows have none.

>few|TRBV11-2|TRBJ2-7
CASSWTGAKSEQYF
>-|TRBV6-5|TRBJ2-1
CASTYSGTGDHNEQFF
>-|TRBV5-5|TRBJ1-5
CASSTTSRADQPQHF
>once|TRBV4-2|TRBJ2-6
CASSQGSSGANVLTF
>-|TRBV28|TRBJ2-5
CASSLGWAQETQYF
>-|TRBV28|TRBJ2-5
CASSSETQYF
>-|TRBV5-1|TRBJ2-1
CASASSPSSYNEQFF
>-|TRBV7-9|TRBJ1-1
CASSRWTGADTEAFF
>-|TRBV15|TRBJ1-1
CATSREGQGTEAFF
>-|TRBV6-2/TRBV6-3|TRBJ1-6
CASSNRGGSMESLHF
>-|TRBV7-8|TRBJ1-4
CASSLRVGGHGEKLFF
>-|TRBV13|TRBJ1-5
CASSLRGSSNQPQHF
>once|TRBV3-1/TRBV3-2|TRBJ2-7
CASSLNRGSEQYF
>-|TRBV2|TRBJ2-7
CASNRGSTSSPREQYF
>-|TRBV12-3/TRBV12-4|TRBJ2-3
CASSLSGTDTQYF
>-|TRBV3-1/TRBV3-2|TRBJ2-3
CASSQSGTDTQYF
>-|TRBV19|TRBJ2-3
CASTRGRGSTDTQYF
>-|TRBV6-5|TRBJ2-3
CASSTTTGYIGTQYF
>-|TRBV19|TRBJ1-2
CAISGTLFYGYTF
>-|TRBV19|TRBJ1-5
CASSIREFGNQPQHF
>-|TRBV7-2|TRBJ2-4
CASSPSTGAKNIQYF
>-|TRBV5-4|TRBJ2-1
CASSQGLANEQFF
>-|TRBV5-1|TRBJ1-2
CASSLGPDRSYGYTF
>-|TRBV5-4|TRBJ2-6
CASRPTGAGANVLTF
>-|TRBV5-1|TRBJ1-2
CASSLQGLGGYTF
>-|TRBV7-2|TRBJ2-6
CASSLYAGANVLTF
>-|TRBV5-1|TRBJ2-7
CASSGTGGSLEQYF
>-|TRBV7-2|TRBJ2-2
CASSSGGVNTGELFF
>few|TRBV7-9|TRBJ1-5
CASSPQGMGNQPQHF
>-|TRBV28|TRBJ1-1
CASRPSGGTEAFF
>-|TRBV2|TRBJ2-7
CASSRGRAPQEQYF
>-|TRBV11-2|TRBJ2-1
CASSYGGGEQFF
>-|TRBV7-2|TRBJ2-3
CASSLGGQGIYTQYF
>-|TRBV11-3|TRBJ2-2
CASSLRLGGTGELFF
>-|TRBV3-1/TRBV3-2|TRBJ1-6
CASSYPVGGANSPLHF
>-|TRBV6-6|TRBJ2-7
CASRSTGFNEQYF
>once|TRBV7-2|TRBJ2-7
CASSPWTDSSEQYF
>few|TRBV5-1|TRBJ2-7
CASSINTGPSSYEQYF
>-|TRBV5-1|TRBJ1-3
CASSADTGNTIYF
>-|TRBV19|TRBJ2-3
CASSIGNRGSDTQYF
>-|TRBV19|TRBJ2-1
CASSITGQMGSYNEQFF
>-|TRBV29-1|TRBJ2-3
CSAYTGVHTQYF
>-|TRBV6-2/TRBV6-3|TRBJ1-1
CASSYVGIRAFF
>-|TRBV20-1|TRBJ1-2
CSASIRQARWGYNYGYTF
>-|TRBV11-2|TRBJ1-6
CASSVGSYWGDNSPLHF
>many|TRBV4-1|TRBJ1-1
CASSQHTGINTEAFF
>-|TRBV5-6|TRBJ1-1
CASSLRGSLNTEAFF
>once|TRBV4-1|TRBJ2-7
CASSQDWAGYYEQYF
>-|TRBV29-1|TRBJ1-2
CSEKGQGDGYTF
>-|TRBV11-3|TRBJ2-1
CASSLRGQGANEQFF
>-|TRBV4-3|TRBJ2-1
CASSQDVAGGRSEQFF
>-|TRBV20-1|TRBJ2-5
CSAGGRQETQYF
>-|TRBV4-3|TRBJ2-7
CASSQEPWLYEQYF
>-|TRBV9|TRBJ2-5
CASSVATGIQETQYF
>-|TRBV5-1|TRBJ2-5
CASSSGQGQETQYF
>-|TRBV11-2|TRBJ2-5
CASSLDWRAQETQYF
>medium-sized|TRBV19|TRBJ2-7
CASSIGQGRYEQYF
>-|TRBV5-1|TRBJ1-1
CASSSGQDLEAFF
>-|TRBV7-9|TRBJ2-7
CASSFGTSRMSSYEQYF